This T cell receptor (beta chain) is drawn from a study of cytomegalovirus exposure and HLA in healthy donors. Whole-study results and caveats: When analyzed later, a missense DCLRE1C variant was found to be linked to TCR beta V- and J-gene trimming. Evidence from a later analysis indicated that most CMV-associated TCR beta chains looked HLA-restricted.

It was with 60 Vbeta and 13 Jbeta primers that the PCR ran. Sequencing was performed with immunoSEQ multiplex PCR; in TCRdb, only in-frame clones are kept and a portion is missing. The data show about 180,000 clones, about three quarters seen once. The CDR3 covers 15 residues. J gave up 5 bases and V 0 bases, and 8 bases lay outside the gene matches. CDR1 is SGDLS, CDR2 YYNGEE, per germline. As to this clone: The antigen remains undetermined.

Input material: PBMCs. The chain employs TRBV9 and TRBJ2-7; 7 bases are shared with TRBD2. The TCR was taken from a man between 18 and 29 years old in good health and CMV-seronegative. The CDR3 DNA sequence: TGTGCCAGCAGCGTAGATGGCGGGAGTTGGAACGAGCAGTACTTC. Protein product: CASSVDGGSWNEQYF.